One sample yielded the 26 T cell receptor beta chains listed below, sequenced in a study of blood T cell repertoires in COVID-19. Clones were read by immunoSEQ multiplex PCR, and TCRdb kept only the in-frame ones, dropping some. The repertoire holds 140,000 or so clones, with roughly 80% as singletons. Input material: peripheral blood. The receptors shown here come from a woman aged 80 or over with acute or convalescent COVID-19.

CDR3 DNA sequence: TGTGCCAGCAGCTACGGGACTAGCGGTGATACGCAGTATTTT. Protein product: CASSYGTSGDTQYF. The rearrangement links TRBV7-2 to TRBJ2-3; 11 bases fit TRBD2. Germline CDR1 is SGHTA and CDR2 is FQGNSA. The CDR3 has 14 amino acids. With V trimmed by 4 bases and J by 6 bases, 3 bases remained unmatched.

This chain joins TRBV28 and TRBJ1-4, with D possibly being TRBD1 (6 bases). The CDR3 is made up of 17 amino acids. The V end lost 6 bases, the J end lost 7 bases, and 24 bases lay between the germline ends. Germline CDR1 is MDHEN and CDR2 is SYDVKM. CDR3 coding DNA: TGTGCCAGCAGCTCGTTATGGGGAGGGGGGGCGATTGAAAAACTGTTTTTT. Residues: CASSSLWGGGAIEKLFF.

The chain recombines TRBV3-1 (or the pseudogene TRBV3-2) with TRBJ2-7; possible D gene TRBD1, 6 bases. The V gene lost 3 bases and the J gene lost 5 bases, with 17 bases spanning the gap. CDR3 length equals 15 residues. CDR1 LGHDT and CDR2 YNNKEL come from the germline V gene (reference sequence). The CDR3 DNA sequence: TGTGCCAGCAGCCACACCTGGGGGCAAATCAACGAGCAGTACTTC. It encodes CASSHTWGQINEQYF.

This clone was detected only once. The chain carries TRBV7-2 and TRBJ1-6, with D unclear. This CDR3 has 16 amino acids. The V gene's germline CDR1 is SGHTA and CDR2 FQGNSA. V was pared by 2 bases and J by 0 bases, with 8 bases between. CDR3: CASSLSRSSYNSPLHF. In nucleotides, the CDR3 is TGTGCCAGCAGCTTAAGTAGGAGCTCCTATAATTCACCCCTCCACTTT.

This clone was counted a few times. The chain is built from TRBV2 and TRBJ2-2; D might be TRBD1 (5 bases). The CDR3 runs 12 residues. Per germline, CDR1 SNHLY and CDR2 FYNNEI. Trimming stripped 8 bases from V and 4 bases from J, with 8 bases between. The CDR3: CASLQVTGELFF. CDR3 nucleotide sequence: TGTGCCAGCTTACAGGTCACCGGGGAGCTGTTTTTT. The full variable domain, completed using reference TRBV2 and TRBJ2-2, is EPEVTQTPSHQVTQMGQEVILRCVPISNHLYFYWYRQILGQKVEFLVSFYNNEISEKSEIFDDQFSVERPDGSNFTLKIRSTKLEDSAMYFCASLQVTGELFFGEGSRLTVL.

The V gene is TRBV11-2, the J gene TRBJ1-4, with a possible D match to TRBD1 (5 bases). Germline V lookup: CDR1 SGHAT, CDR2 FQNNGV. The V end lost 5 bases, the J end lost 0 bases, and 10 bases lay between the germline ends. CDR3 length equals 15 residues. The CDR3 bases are TGTGCCAGCAGCGGCTGGGGGGCAACTAATGAAAAACTGTTTTTT. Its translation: CASSGWGATNEKLFF.

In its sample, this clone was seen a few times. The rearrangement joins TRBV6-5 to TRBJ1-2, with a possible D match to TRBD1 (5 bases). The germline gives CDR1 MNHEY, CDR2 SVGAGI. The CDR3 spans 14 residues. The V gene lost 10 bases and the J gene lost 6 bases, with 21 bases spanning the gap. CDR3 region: CATGPGLSRHGYTF. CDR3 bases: TGTGCCACCGGACCGGGACTGTCCCGCCATGGCTACACCTTC.

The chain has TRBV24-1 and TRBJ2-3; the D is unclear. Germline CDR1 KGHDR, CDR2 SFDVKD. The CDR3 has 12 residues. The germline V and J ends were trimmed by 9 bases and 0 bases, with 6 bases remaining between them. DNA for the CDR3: TGTGCCACCGGAGCTAGCACAGATACGCAGTATTTT. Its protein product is CATGASTDTQYF.

CDR3 loop: CASSRRGTGVMNTEAFF. CDR3 DNA sequence: TGTGCCAGCAGCCGCCGTGGGACAGGGGTCATGAACACTGAAGCTTTCTTT. The rearrangement uses TRBV14 and TRBJ1-1; 10 nucleotides agree with TRBD1. Germline-derived CDR1 and CDR2 are SGHDN and FVKESK. V lost 4 bases and J lost 0; bases outside the gene matches: 8. The CDR3 runs to 17 residues. The full variable domain, its missing parts supplied by reference TRBV14 and TRBJ1-1, is EAGVTQFPSHSVIEKGQTVTLRCDPISGHDNLYWYRRVMGKEIKFLLHFVKESKQDESGMPNNRFLAERTGGTYSTLKVQPAELEDSGVYFCASSRRGTGVMNTEAFFGQGTRLTVV.

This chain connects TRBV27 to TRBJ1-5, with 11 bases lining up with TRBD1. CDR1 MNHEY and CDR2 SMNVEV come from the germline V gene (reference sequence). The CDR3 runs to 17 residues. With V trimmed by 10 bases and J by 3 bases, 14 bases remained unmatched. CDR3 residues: CATSPNRDRGYNQPQHF. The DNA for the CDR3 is TGTGCCACTAGCCCGAACCGGGACAGGGGGTACAATCAGCCCCAGCATTTT.

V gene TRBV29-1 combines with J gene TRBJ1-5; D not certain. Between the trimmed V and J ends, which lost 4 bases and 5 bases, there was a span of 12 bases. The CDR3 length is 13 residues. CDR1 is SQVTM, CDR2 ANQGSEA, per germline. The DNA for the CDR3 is TGCAGCGTTGCCGTCAACGGTGATCAGCCCCAGCATTTT. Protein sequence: CSVAVNGDQPQHF. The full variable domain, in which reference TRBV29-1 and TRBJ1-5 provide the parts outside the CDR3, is SAVISQKPSRDICQRGTSLTIQCQVDSQVTMMFWYRQQPGQSLTLIATANQGSEATYESGFVIDKFPISRPNLTFSTLTVSNMSPEDSSIYLCSVAVNGDQPQHFGDGTRLSIL.

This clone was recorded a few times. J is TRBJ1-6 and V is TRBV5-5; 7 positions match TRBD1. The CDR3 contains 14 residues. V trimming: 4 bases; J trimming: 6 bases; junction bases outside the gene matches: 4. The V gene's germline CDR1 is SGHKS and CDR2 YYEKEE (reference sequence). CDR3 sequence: CASSVGQSNSPLHF. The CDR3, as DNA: TGTGCCAGCAGCGTGGGACAGAGTAATTCACCCCTCCACTTT.

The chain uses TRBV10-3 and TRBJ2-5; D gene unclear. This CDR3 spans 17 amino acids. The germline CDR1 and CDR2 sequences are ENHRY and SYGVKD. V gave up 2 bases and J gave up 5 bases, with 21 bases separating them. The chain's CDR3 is CAISELVTEARWETQYF. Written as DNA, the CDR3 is TGTGCCATCAGTGAGCTCGTTACCGAGGCTCGGTGGGAGACCCAGTACTTC.

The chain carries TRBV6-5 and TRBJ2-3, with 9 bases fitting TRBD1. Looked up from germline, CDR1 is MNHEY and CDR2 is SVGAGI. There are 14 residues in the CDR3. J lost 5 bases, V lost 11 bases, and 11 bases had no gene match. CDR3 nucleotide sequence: TGTGCCTCCAACCCCGGGACAGGGCAAGATACGCAGTATTTT. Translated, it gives CASNPGTGQDTQYF.

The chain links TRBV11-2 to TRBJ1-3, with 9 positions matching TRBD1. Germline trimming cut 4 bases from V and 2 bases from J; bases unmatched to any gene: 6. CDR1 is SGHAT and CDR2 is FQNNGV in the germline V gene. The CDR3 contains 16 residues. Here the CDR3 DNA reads TGTGCCAGCAGCTCCCACAGGGGGCGGACTGGAAACACCATATATTTT. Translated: CASSSHRGRTGNTIYF. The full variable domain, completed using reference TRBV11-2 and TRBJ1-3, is EAGVAQSPRYKIIEKRQSVAFWCNPISGHATLYWYQQILGQGPKLLIQFQNNGVVDDSQLPKDRFSAERLKGVDSTLKIQPAKLEDSAVYLCASSSHRGRTGNTIYFGEGSWLTVV.

In DNA, the CDR3 is TGTGCCAGCAGCTTAGCGGCTGCTGTGTTCTTC. Encoded protein: CASSLAAAVFF. This rearrangement joins TRBV7-9 to TRBJ2-1; D gene unclear. The length of the CDR3 is 11 residues. CDR1 SEHNR and CDR2 FQNEAQ come from the germline V gene (reference sequence). The ends were cut back, 0 bases at V and 15 bases at J, with 9 bases in the middle.

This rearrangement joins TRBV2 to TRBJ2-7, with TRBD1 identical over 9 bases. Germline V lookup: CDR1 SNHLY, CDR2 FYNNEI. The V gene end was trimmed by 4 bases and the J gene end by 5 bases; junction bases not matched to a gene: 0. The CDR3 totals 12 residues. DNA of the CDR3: TGTGCCAGCAGTGGGGACAGGGACGAGCAGTACTTC. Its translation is CASSGDRDEQYF.

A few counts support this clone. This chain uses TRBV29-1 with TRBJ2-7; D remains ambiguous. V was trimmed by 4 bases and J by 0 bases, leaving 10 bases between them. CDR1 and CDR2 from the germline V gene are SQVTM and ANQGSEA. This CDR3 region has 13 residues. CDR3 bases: TGCAGCGTTGTGGGTGAGGACTCCTACGAGCAGTACTTC. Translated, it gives CSVVGEDSYEQYF.

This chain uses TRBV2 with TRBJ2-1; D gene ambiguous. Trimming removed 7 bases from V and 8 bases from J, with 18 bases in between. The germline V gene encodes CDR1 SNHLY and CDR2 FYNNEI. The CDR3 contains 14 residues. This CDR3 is CASNLSPFRDEQFF. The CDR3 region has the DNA TGTGCCAGCAATCTCTCTCCCTTTCGCGATGAGCAGTTCTTC.

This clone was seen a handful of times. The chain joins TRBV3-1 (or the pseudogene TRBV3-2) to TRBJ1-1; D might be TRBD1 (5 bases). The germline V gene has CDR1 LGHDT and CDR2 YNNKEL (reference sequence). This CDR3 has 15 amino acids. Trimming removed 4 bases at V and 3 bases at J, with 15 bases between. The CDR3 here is CASSPTGERHTEAFF. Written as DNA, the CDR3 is TGTGCCAGCAGCCCGACGGGGGAAAGGCACACTGAAGCTTTCTTT.

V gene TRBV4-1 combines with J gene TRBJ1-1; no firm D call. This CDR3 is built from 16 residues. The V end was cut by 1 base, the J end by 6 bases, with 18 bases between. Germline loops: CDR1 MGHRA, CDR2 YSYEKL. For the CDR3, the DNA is TGCGCCAGCAGCCAAGGGGTCCCCAGGACTATGGCTGAAGCTTTCTTT. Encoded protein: CASSQGVPRTMAEAFF.

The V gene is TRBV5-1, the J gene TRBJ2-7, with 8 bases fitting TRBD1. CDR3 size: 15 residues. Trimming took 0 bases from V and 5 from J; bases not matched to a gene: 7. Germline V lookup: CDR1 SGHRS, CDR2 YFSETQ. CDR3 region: CASSLVGRGQHEQYF. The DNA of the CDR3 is TGCGCCAGCAGCTTGGTCGGCAGGGGGCAACACGAGCAGTACTTC.

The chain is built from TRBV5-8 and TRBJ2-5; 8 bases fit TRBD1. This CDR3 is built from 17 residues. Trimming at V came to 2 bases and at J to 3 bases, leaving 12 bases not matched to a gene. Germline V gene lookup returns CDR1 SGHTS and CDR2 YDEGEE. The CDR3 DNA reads TGTGCCAGCAGCTTTGCCGGGGCAGGGGGCGCCGAAGAGACCCAGTACTTC. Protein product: CASSFAGAGGAEETQYF.

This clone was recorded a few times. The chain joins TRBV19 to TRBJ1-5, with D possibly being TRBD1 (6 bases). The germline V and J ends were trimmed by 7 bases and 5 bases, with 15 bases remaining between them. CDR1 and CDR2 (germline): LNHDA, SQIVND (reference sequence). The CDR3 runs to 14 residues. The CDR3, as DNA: TGTGCCAGTACCCCAGGGGTAGGATATCAGCCCCAGCATTTT. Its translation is CASTPGVGYQPQHF.

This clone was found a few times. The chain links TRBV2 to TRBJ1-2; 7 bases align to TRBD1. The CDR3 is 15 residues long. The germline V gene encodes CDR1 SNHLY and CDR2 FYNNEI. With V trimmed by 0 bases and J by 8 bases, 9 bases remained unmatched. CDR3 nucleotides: TGTGCCAGCAGTGAAGCGCTTCAGGGGGGAGTCGGCTACACCTTC. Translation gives CASSEALQGGVGYTF. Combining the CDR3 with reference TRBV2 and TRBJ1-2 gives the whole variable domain EPEVTQTPSHQVTQMGQEVILRCVPISNHLYFYWYRQILGQKVEFLVSFYNNEISEKSEIFDDQFSVERPDGSNFTLKIRSTKLEDSAMYFCASSEALQGGVGYTFGSGTRLTVV.

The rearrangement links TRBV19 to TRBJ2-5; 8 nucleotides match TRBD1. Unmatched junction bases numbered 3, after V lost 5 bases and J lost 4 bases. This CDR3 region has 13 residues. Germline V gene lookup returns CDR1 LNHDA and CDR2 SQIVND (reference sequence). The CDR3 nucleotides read TGTGCCAGTAGTGACAGGGGTAGAGAGACCCAGTACTTC. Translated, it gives CASSDRGRETQYF.